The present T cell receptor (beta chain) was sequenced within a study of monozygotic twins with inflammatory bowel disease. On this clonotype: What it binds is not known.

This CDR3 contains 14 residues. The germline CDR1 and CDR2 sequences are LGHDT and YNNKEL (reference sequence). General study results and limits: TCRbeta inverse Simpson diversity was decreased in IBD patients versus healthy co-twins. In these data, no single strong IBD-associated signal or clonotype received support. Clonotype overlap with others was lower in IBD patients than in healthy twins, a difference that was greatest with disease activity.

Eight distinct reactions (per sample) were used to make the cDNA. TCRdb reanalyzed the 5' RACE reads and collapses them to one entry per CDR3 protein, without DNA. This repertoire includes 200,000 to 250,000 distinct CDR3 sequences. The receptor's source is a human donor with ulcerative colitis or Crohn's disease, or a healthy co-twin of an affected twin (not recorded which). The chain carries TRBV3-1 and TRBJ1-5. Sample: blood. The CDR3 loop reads CASRQGFGNQPQHF.